One sample yielded the 11 T cell receptor beta chains listed below, sequenced in a study of Ad26.COV2.S vaccination and SARS-CoV-2 variants. This table comes from immunoSEQ multiplex PCR, and its TCRdb copy is limited to in-frame clones, with some not included. The sample comprises 75,000 to 100,000 clones, 82% of which are singletons, and around a sixth rests with the top ten. Source: peripheral blood, taken after recovery from COVID-19. The origin of the receptors is a human donor who had recovered from COVID-19.

This chain links TRBV13 with TRBJ2-1; 13 nucleotides agree with TRBD2. The germline CDR1 and CDR2 sequences are PRHDT and FYEKMQ (reference sequence). Trimming cost V 5 bases and J 2 bases; bases outside gene matches: 3. The CDR3 consists of 16 residues. The CDR3 bases are TGTGCCAGCAGCCGCGGGACTAGCGGGGCCTACAATGAGCAGTTCTTC. Protein product: CASSRGTSGAYNEQFF.

V usage is TRBV4-2 and J usage is TRBJ2-7; D call uncertain. V gave up 0 bases and J gave up 2 bases, with 5 bases separating them. Germline V lookup: CDR1 LGHNA, CDR2 YNFKEQ. The CDR3 has 13 amino acids. The CDR3 DNA is TGTGCCAGCAGCCAAGATTCCCCCTACGAGCAGTACTTC. Translation gives CASSQDSPYEQYF.

The CDR3 region is CASRGGLAGLSSPDTQYF. CDR3 DNA: TGCGCCAGCAGGGGGGGACTAGCGGGACTCTCTAGCCCAGATACGCAGTATTTT. J is TRBJ2-3 and V is TRBV10-2; 13 bases are shared with TRBD2. V lost 6 bases to trimming and J lost 4 bases; unmatched junction nucleotides: 13. The germline CDR1 and CDR2 sequences are WSHSY and SAAADI. The CDR3 sequence is 18 residues long.

The rearrangement joins TRBV28 to TRBJ1-1; D might be TRBD1 (6 bases). In germline, CDR1 is MDHEN, CDR2 SYDVKM. This CDR3 region has 16 residues. V was clipped by 7 bases and J by 1 base, with 19 bases between them. CDR3 sequence: CASTLSKGVGNTEAFF. For the CDR3, the DNA is TGTGCCAGCACCTTATCCAAGGGGGTCGGGAACACTGAAGCTTTCTTT.

The chain links TRBV7-9 to TRBJ2-3, with D possibly matching TRBD2 (6 bases). Trimming removed 5 bases from V and 0 bases from J, with 15 bases in between. This CDR3 has 16 amino acids. CDR1 SEHNR and CDR2 FQNEAQ come from the germline V gene (reference sequence). CDR3 loop: CASSRDRLESTDTQYF. CDR3 DNA: TGTGCCAGCAGCCGCGACCGACTAGAAAGCACAGATACGCAGTATTTT.

This clone was seen a single time. The chain carries TRBV9 and TRBJ2-7; D assignment may be TRBD1 or TRBD2 (6 bases each). The CDR3 length is 14 residues. The V gene's germline CDR1 is SGDLS and CDR2 YYNGEE. Trimming removed 3 bases at V and 5 bases at J, with 15 bases between. CDR3 sequence (DNA): TGTGCCAGCAGCGCGTTGGGGGGCAAGGACGAGCAGTACTTC. Its translation is CASSALGGKDEQYF.

This CDR3 reads CASSQPTSSNTEAFF. Here the CDR3 DNA reads TGCGCCAGCAGCCAGCCTACATCGTCGAACACTGAAGCTTTCTTT. The chain combines TRBV4-1 with TRBJ1-1; D remains unclear. Germline V gives CDR1 MGHRA, CDR2 YSYEKL. V was shortened by 3 bases and J by 1 base, with 12 bases between the two germline ends. This CDR3 is 15 amino acids long.

The chain uses TRBV29-1 and TRBJ2-7; perhaps D is TRBD1 or TRBD2 (8 bases each). CDR1 and CDR2 from the germline V gene are SQVTM and ANQGSEA. The CDR3 is 14 amino acids. The V gene lost 6 bases and the J gene lost 4 bases, with 19 bases spanning the gap. The CDR3 loop is CSVAGGQEGYEQYF. The CDR3 nucleotides read TGCAGCGTCGCGGGGGGACAGGAAGGGTACGAGCAGTACTTC.

J is TRBJ2-1 and V is TRBV5-1, with D possibly matching TRBD2 (6 bases). The CDR3 is 16 residues long. Germline V gene lookup returns CDR1 SGHRS and CDR2 YFSETQ. V lost 5 bases, J lost 1 base, and 16 bases lay in between. The CDR3 DNA sequence: TGCGCCAGCAGGTCCGGGACTGTGGATTCCTACAATGAGCAGTTCTTC. It is translated as CASRSGTVDSYNEQFF. Variable domain in full (rest from reference TRBV5-1 and TRBJ2-1): KAGVTQTPRYLIKTRGQQVTLSCSPISGHRSVSWYQQTPGQGLQFLFEYFSETQRNKGNFPGRFSGRQFSNSRSEMNVSTLELGDSALYLCASRSGTVDSYNEQFFGPGTRLTVL.

CDR3 DNA: TGTGCCAGCAGCTCTAGAAGCTCCTATAATTCACCCCTCCACTTT. This sequence encodes CASSSRSSYNSPLHF. The rearrangement uses TRBV3-1 (or the pseudogene TRBV3-2) and TRBJ1-6; D is uncertain. CDR1 and CDR2 (germline): LGHDT, YNNKEL (reference sequence). This CDR3 has 15 amino acids. V lost 5 bases and J lost 0, with 8 bases in between.

This chain joins TRBV7-9 and TRBJ2-3; TRBD2 matches at 11 bases. Germline loops: CDR1 SEHNR, CDR2 FQNEAQ (reference sequence). J lost 4 bases, V lost 4 bases, and 1 base had no gene match. The CDR3 runs to 14 residues. The CDR3 here is CASSYSGRADTQYF. Written as DNA, the CDR3 is TGTGCCAGCAGCTATAGCGGGAGGGCAGATACGCAGTATTTT.